This T cell receptor beta chain emerged from a study of cytomegalovirus exposure and HLA in healthy donors. Vbeta (60) and Jbeta (13) primers were used in the PCR. Some clones are missing from TCRdb's copy, which holds only in-frame ones; the method was immunoSEQ multiplex PCR. The ten top clones account for approximately 3.6%, within a sample of approximately 71,000 clones. This CDR3 is built from 17 residues. The V gene end was trimmed by 3 bases and the J gene end by 5 bases; junction bases not matched to a gene: 11. Germline V gene lookup returns CDR1 SGHRS and CDR2 YFSETQ. The TCR sequence derives from a female donor in good health and CMV-seropositive. The material sequenced was PBMCs. This chain links TRBV5-1 with TRBJ2-1; 10 bases match TRBD2. DNA for the CDR3: TGCGCCAGCAGCTGGGCCCCCTTAGCGGGAGGAAACAATGAGCAGTTCTTC. Residues: CASSWAPLAGGNNEQFF.